These 21 T cell receptor beta chains were sequenced from one sample in a study of OX40 agonist ivuxolimab in advanced cancers. Using immunoSEQ multiplex PCR, the repertoire was profiled, and TCRdb retains in-frame clones only, with some absent. The sample has about 49,000 clones; around 85% are singletons. The sample consisted of CD4+ or CD8+ T cells sorted from blood, taken in a trial of the OX40 agonist ivuxolimab. The receptors come from an adult with an advanced solid tumor such as melanoma, head and neck, liver or kidney cancer.

This chain joins TRBV2 and TRBJ1-5; 9 nucleotides match TRBD1. V trimming: 3 bases; J trimming: 4 bases; junction bases outside the gene matches: 7. Germline V gene sequence: CDR1 SNHLY, CDR2 FYNNEI. CDR3 size: 16 residues. The CDR3 DNA sequence: TGTGCCAGCAGTGACAGGGACAGGGTGGGGAATCAGCCCCAGCATTTT. Its protein product is CASSDRDRVGNQPQHF.

This clone appeared a single time. This rearrangement joins TRBV29-1 to TRBJ2-7; 11 bases map to TRBD2. Unmatched junction bases numbered 10, after V lost 5 bases and J lost 4 bases. CDR1 and CDR2 (germline): SQVTM, ANQGSEA. The CDR3 consists of 15 residues. Here the CDR3 reads CSVSPTSGSAYEQYF. CDR3 coding DNA: TGCAGCGTTTCTCCCACTAGCGGGAGCGCATACGAGCAGTACTTC.

This clone is a singleton in its sample. The chain links TRBV11-2 to TRBJ2-1; D possibly uses TRBD1 or TRBD2 (5 bases each). V was pared by 2 bases and J by 2 bases, with 10 bases between. The CDR3 loop spans 15 amino acids. CDR1 is SGHAT and CDR2 is FQNNGV in the germline V gene. CDR3 amino acids: CASSLLGVAYNEQFF. CDR3 coding DNA: TGTGCCAGCAGCTTACTGGGGGTTGCCTACAATGAGCAGTTCTTC.

The chain has TRBV4-3 and TRBJ2-7; D not resolved. Germline V gene sequence: CDR1 LGHNA, CDR2 YSLEER. V lost 1 base to trimming and J lost 6 bases, with 10 bases between them. The CDR3 has 13 amino acids. CDR3 region: CASSQAPGSEQYF. As DNA, the CDR3 is TGCGCCAGCAGCCAAGCGCCGGGCTCCGAGCAGTACTTC.

The CDR3: CASSTATRNTEAFF. Here the CDR3 DNA reads TGTGCCAGCAGTACTGCGACGCGGAACACTGAAGCTTTCTTT. V gene TRBV28 combines with J gene TRBJ1-1; unclear D gene. The CDR3 contains 14 residues. Trimming cost V 5 bases and J 1 base, with 11 bases left between them. The V gene's germline CDR1 is MDHEN and CDR2 SYDVKM.

The chain recombines TRBV28 with TRBJ2-7; D might be TRBD2 (5 bases). This CDR3 spans 10 amino acids. V was clipped by 6 bases and J by 6 bases, with 6 bases between them. Germline CDR1 reads MDHEN; CDR2 reads SYDVKM. The CDR3 DNA follows: TGTGCCAGCAGCGCGGGCGAGCAGTACTTC. It specifies CASSAGEQYF.

J is TRBJ2-1 and V is TRBV11-3, with 8 bases identical to TRBD2. Germline V lookup: CDR1 SGHNT, CDR2 YENEEA. The V and J ends lost 4 bases and 15 bases, in that order; junction bases with no gene match: 23. The CDR3 covers 17 residues. The CDR3 spells CASSSPWQRESISRMFF. The CDR3 DNA is TGTGCCAGCAGCTCCCCTTGGCAGCGGGAGTCTATCTCGAGAATGTTCTTC.

This clone was seen once. The sample contains more than one DNA sequence encoding this CDR3. This chain joins TRBV28 and TRBJ1-5; D possibly corresponds to TRBD1 (5 bases). Trimming removed 2 bases at V and 6 bases at J, with 14 bases between. The CDR3 loop spans 15 amino acids. CDR1 is MDHEN, CDR2 SYDVKM, per germline. CDR3 protein: CASSLGQGYRQPQHF. The CDR3 DNA sequence: TGTGCCAGCAGTTTAGGCCAGGGCTATCGTCAGCCCCAGCATTTT.

V usage is TRBV6-1 and J usage is TRBJ1-5; no clear D gene. Trimming removed 6 bases at V and 6 bases at J, with 18 bases between. CDR1 MNHNS and CDR2 SASEGT come from the germline V gene. The CDR3 has 15 amino acids. CDR3 amino acids: CASSEYQEGGQPQHF. The CDR3 bases are TGTGCCAGCAGCGAATATCAGGAGGGAGGTCAGCCCCAGCATTTT.

J is TRBJ2-3 and V is TRBV7-9; D uncertain. This CDR3 comprises 14 residues. Germline V gives CDR1 SEHNR, CDR2 FQNEAQ (reference sequence). The ends were cut back, 0 bases at V and 4 bases at J, with 8 bases in the middle. The DNA for the CDR3 is TGTGCCAGCAGCTTAGCTCCTCCCCCAGATACGCAGTATTTT. It encodes CASSLAPPPDTQYF.

The chain recombines TRBV4-1 with TRBJ2-3, with D unclear. This CDR3 is 14 amino acids long. CDR1 is MGHRA and CDR2 is YSYEKL in the germline V gene. Trimming took off 6 bases at V and 1 base at J, with 11 bases between the two ends. For the CDR3, the DNA is TGCGCCAGCAGTTGGATTCCTGGCACAGATACGCAGTATTTT. Its translation is CASSWIPGTDTQYF.

The J gene is TRBJ1-1, the V gene TRBV19; tentatively, D is TRBD1 (6 bases). CDR3 length equals 17 residues. In germline, CDR1 is LNHDA, CDR2 SQIVND (reference sequence). V was shortened by 6 bases and J by 0 bases, with 20 bases between the two germline ends. The CDR3 nucleotides read TGTGCCAGTAGCTCCGGGGGGCGAGGCAGGGTGAACACTGAAGCTTTCTTT. Translated: CASSSGGRGRVNTEAFF.

The V and J genes are TRBV19 and TRBJ2-1; 10 bases align to TRBD2. The CDR3 loop spans 16 amino acids. The germline V gene has CDR1 LNHDA and CDR2 SQIVND (reference sequence). V gave up 3 bases and J gave up 2 bases; unmatched junction bases: 4. The DNA of the CDR3 is TGTGCCAGTAGTATCTTAAGCGGGAGGGCCTACAATGAGCAGTTCTTC. Translating it yields CASSILSGRAYNEQFF.

J is TRBJ1-1 and V is TRBV5-8; 9 nucleotides agree with TRBD1. The CDR3 contains 17 residues. With V trimmed by 4 bases and J by 3 bases, 13 bases remained unmatched. Germline V lookup: CDR1 SGHTS, CDR2 YDEGEE. The CDR3 loop reads CASSPPPGQGPYTEAFF. The CDR3, as DNA: TGTGCCAGCAGCCCTCCCCCGGGACAGGGACCTTACACTGAAGCTTTCTTT.

Comment on this clone: Distinct nucleotide sequences in the sample also encode this CDR3. The V gene is TRBV7-9, the J gene TRBJ1-2; unclear D gene. Trimming removed 1 base at V and 2 bases at J, with 2 bases between. Germline CDR1 reads SEHNR; CDR2 reads FQNEAQ (reference sequence). The CDR3 sequence is 12 residues long. CDR3 residues: CASSLDNYGYTF. Written as DNA, the CDR3 is TGTGCCAGCAGCTTAGACAACTATGGCTACACCTTC.

V usage is TRBV30 and J usage is TRBJ2-2, with D maybe TRBD2 (6 bases). There are 16 residues in the CDR3. The germline V and J ends were trimmed by 3 bases and 3 bases, with 17 bases remaining between them. Germline assignment: CDR1 GTSNPN and CDR2 SVGIG (reference sequence). The CDR3 spells CAWSRKLAGDTGELFF. The CDR3 DNA reads as TGTGCCTGGAGCCGCAAACTAGCCGGAGACACCGGGGAGCTGTTTTTT.

The chain is built from TRBV14 and TRBJ1-2; D remains unclear. Deletions cut 1 base from V and 7 bases from J, with 7 bases between. CDR3 length equals 12 residues. CDR1 and CDR2 from the germline V gene are SGHDN and FVKESK. CDR3 sequence (DNA): TGTGCCAGCAGCCAAGGCGGGATTGGCTACACCTTC. It specifies CASSQGGIGYTF.

The V and J genes are TRBV11-2 and TRBJ2-2; D may be TRBD2 (5 bases). Germline loops: CDR1 SGHAT, CDR2 FQNNGV. V was pared by 5 bases and J by 0 bases, with 16 bases between. CDR3 size: 17 residues. CDR3 sequence (DNA): TGTGCCAGCAGCCTAGGGTCCTGGGAGACGAACACCGGGGAGCTGTTTTTT. Translation gives CASSLGSWETNTGELFF.

The chain uses TRBV11-3 and TRBJ2-5; weak D call: TRBD1 (5 bases). Trimming shortened V by 1 base and J by 5 bases, and 14 bases separated the two germline ends. This CDR3 spans 15 amino acids. The germline gives CDR1 SGHNT, CDR2 YENEEA. The CDR3 nucleotides read TGTGCCAGCAGCTTAGGTTCAGGGATCGGGGAGACCCAGTACTTC. Translated: CASSLGSGIGETQYF.

The chain combines TRBV7-9 with TRBJ2-1; 9 bases agree with TRBD2. V lost 0 bases, J lost 7 bases, and 10 bases stayed unmatched. This CDR3 has 17 amino acids. CDR1 is SEHNR and CDR2 is FQNEAQ in the germline V gene (reference sequence). The CDR3 reads CASSLAEAGGLGNEQFF. CDR3 coding DNA: TGTGCCAGCAGCTTAGCGGAAGCGGGAGGCCTTGGGAATGAGCAGTTCTTC.

This clone was counted only a few times. The chain links TRBV12-1 to TRBJ1-2; the D call TRBD1 from the table was never checked on the DNA. TRBV12-1 is tagged as a pseudogene. The CDR3 spans 12 residues. Here the CDR3 DNA reads TGTGCCAGCCCCAGGACAAACTATGGCTACACCTTC. It specifies CASPRTNYGYTF.